These 29 T cell receptor beta chains share one sample of origin, sequenced in a study of cytomegalovirus exposure and HLA in healthy donors. Produced via immunoSEQ multiplex PCR; TCRdb's table is partial and in-frame only. The table lists 90,000 to 130,000 clones, about 92% of them singletons. Source material: PBMCs. The source of these receptors is a woman aged 18 to 35 in good health and CMV-seronegative.

J is TRBJ2-4 and V is TRBV11-2; the D is unclear. Looked up from germline, CDR1 is SGHAT and CDR2 is FQNNGV. Trimming shortened V by 7 bases and J by 0 bases, and 10 bases separated the two germline ends. This CDR3 is built from 14 residues. In nucleotides, the CDR3 is TGTGCCAGCATGCTACTCCTAGCCAAAAACATTCAGTACTTC. This codes for CASMLLLAKNIQYF.

The chain employs TRBV23-1 and TRBJ2-7; maybe TRBD2 (5 bases). Being an ORF, TRBV23-1 has a function that is uncertain. The CDR3 has 14 amino acids. V lost 4 bases and J lost 3, with 13 bases in between. CDR3 protein: CASSLSSVVYEQYF. The CDR3, as DNA: TGCGCCAGCAGTCTGAGTAGCGTAGTCTACGAGCAGTACTTC.

The V call is TRBV2, the J call TRBJ1-6; D may be TRBD1 (5 bases). This CDR3 region has 13 residues. Between the trimmed V and J ends, which lost 6 bases and 10 bases, there was a span of 13 bases. Germline-derived CDR1 and CDR2 are SNHLY and FYNNEI. The DNA for the CDR3 is TGTGCCAGCAGGGACAACCCCGGGTCACCCCTCCACTTT. Amino acid sequence: CASRDNPGSPLHF.

The chain uses TRBV4-2 and TRBJ2-2; no clear D. V dropped 0 bases and J dropped 0 bases, with 11 bases sitting between them. The CDR3 totals 17 residues. Germline CDR1 reads LGHNA; CDR2 reads YNFKEQ. This chain's CDR3 is CASSQEAATANTGELFF. CDR3 sequence (DNA): TGTGCCAGCAGCCAAGAGGCCGCCACCGCGAACACCGGGGAGCTGTTTTTT.

V and J are TRBV10-3 and TRBJ1-3; 12 bases fit TRBD1. Germline-derived CDR1 and CDR2 are ENHRY and SYGVKD. This CDR3 contains 16 residues. The V segment lost 5 bases and the J segment 4 bases; nucleotides outside the gene matches: 6. As DNA, the CDR3 is TGTGCCATCAGTTTGGGACAGGGGGCGAACGGAAACACCATATATTTT. It translates to CAISLGQGANGNTIYF.

The V and J genes are TRBV19 and TRBJ1-5; no reliable D call. This CDR3 contains 17 residues. Germline CDR1 is LNHDA and CDR2 is SQIVND (reference sequence). Trimming left V 0 bases short and J 2 bases short, with 14 bases between. CDR3 in amino acids: CASSIDRAWRGNQPQHF. In nucleotides, the CDR3 is TGTGCCAGTAGTATAGATAGGGCGTGGAGGGGCAATCAGCCCCAGCATTTT. Filled out from reference TRBV19 and TRBJ1-5, the complete variable domain reads DGGITQSPKYLFRKEGQNVTLSCEQNLNHDAMYWYRQDPGQGLRLIYYSQIVNDFQKGDIAEGYSVSREKKESFPLTVTSAQKNPTAFYLCASSIDRAWRGNQPQHFGDGTRLSIL.

The chain is built from TRBV4-2 and TRBJ2-5, with a weak D call TRBD2 (6 bases). The CDR3 totals 15 residues. V lost 0 bases to trimming and J lost 2 bases, with 10 bases between them. Germline values: CDR1 LGHNA, CDR2 YNFKEQ. CDR3 region: CASSQDRGIQETQYF. CDR3 nucleotides: TGTGCCAGCAGCCAAGACCGCGGGATACAAGAGACCCAGTACTTC.

V is TRBV30 and J is TRBJ2-7, with no clear D. Germline V gene sequence: CDR1 GTSNPN, CDR2 SVGIG (reference sequence). Trimming took off 4 bases at V and 2 bases at J, with 15 bases between the two ends. This CDR3 spans 14 amino acids. The CDR3 DNA sequence: TGTGCCTGGATTTGGTGTACTAAAACCTACGAGCAGTACTTC. It specifies CAWIWCTKTYEQYF.

The chain recombines TRBV11-2 with TRBJ2-1; TRBD2 matches at 7 bases. The V gene end was trimmed by 2 bases and the J gene end by 6 bases; junction bases not matched to a gene: 10. The CDR3 is made up of 16 amino acids. Germline V lookup: CDR1 SGHAT, CDR2 FQNNGV. The CDR3: CASSLLLGGSGNEQFF. The CDR3 DNA is TGTGCCAGCAGCTTACTTCTTGGCGGGAGTGGCAATGAGCAGTTCTTC.

This chain links TRBV28 with TRBJ2-7; 11 bases fit TRBD1. V shed 5 bases and J 3 bases; nucleotides not matched to a gene: 18. Germline V lookup: CDR1 MDHEN, CDR2 SYDVKM. The CDR3 length is 19 residues. The CDR3 loop reads CASSPRDRGFSAPRYEQYF. CDR3 DNA: TGTGCCAGCAGTCCTCGGGACAGGGGGTTTTCGGCGCCCCGCTACGAGCAGTACTTC.

This chain uses TRBV30 with TRBJ1-2; D is undetermined. The germline gives CDR1 GTSNPN, CDR2 SVGIG (reference sequence). The CDR3 is made up of 12 amino acids. The V end lost 1 base, the J end lost 8 bases, and 11 bases lay between the germline ends. CDR3 coding DNA: TGTGCCTGGAGTGAGACTGGGTTGGGCTACACCTTC. Translated: CAWSETGLGYTF.

V and J are TRBV9 and TRBJ1-2; a weak D match, TRBD1 (6 bases). The V gene's germline CDR1 is SGDLS and CDR2 YYNGEE. Trimming cost V 0 bases and J 6 bases, with 12 bases left between them. The CDR3 covers 14 residues. The CDR3 is CASSVATPGDGYTF. CDR3 DNA: TGTGCCAGCAGCGTAGCTACCCCAGGGGATGGCTACACCTTC.

This clone was picked up one time. V gene TRBV28 combines with J gene TRBJ2-2; 11 positions agree with TRBD1. The CDR3 loop spans 17 amino acids. The trim removed 5 bases at V and 3 bases at J, leaving 8 bases unmatched. Germline assignment: CDR1 MDHEN and CDR2 SYDVKM. The CDR3, as DNA: TGTGCCAGCAGTACAACAGGGACAGGGGGTTACACCGGGGAGCTGTTTTTT. As protein: CASSTTGTGGYTGELFF.

The genes are TRBV10-3 and TRBJ2-1, with 14 positions matching TRBD2. This CDR3 contains 16 residues. The ends lost 6 bases at V and 0 bases at J; junction bases unmatched: 1. Germline V gene sequence: CDR1 ENHRY, CDR2 SYGVKD. The CDR3 spells CAIRGTSGSSYNEQFF. CDR3 nucleotides: TGTGCCATCAGGGGGACTAGCGGGAGCTCCTACAATGAGCAGTTCTTC.

This rearrangement joins TRBV4-2 to TRBJ1-1; 10 bases align to TRBD1. The V segment lost 5 bases and the J segment 3 bases; nucleotides outside the gene matches: 3. Germline V lookup: CDR1 LGHNA, CDR2 YNFKEQ. The CDR3 is 14 amino acids. The DNA for the CDR3 is TGTGCCAGCAGCATCGGGACAGGGGACACTGAAGCTTTCTTT. It encodes CASSIGTGDTEAFF.

The chain combines TRBV23-1 with TRBJ2-5; D perhaps matches TRBD1 (7 bases). TRBV23-1 is marked as an open reading frame, function uncertain. The V end lost 0 bases, the J end lost 7 bases, and 18 bases lay between the germline ends. This CDR3 is built from 16 residues. CDR3 in DNA: TGCGCCAGCAGTCAATCGCCAGGGGGGTACGTAGGGACCCAGTACTTC. Its protein product is CASSQSPGGYVGTQYF.

This clone was counted only a few times. The chain employs TRBV19 and TRBJ2-7; 7 nucleotides agree with TRBD1. This CDR3 is 15 amino acids long. Germline assignment: CDR1 LNHDA and CDR2 SQIVND (reference sequence). V shed 6 bases and J 2 bases; nucleotides not matched to a gene: 10. For the CDR3, the DNA is TGTGCCAGTAGGCAACGCCGGGACAGTGCCTACGAGCAGTACTTC. Translated, it gives CASRQRRDSAYEQYF.

This rearrangement joins TRBV6-5 to TRBJ1-2; 7 nucleotides match TRBD1. The J segment lost 4 bases and the V segment lost 6 bases, leaving 11 bases of the junction unmatched. CDR1 and CDR2 from the germline V gene are MNHEY and SVGAGI. The CDR3 is made up of 15 amino acids. The CDR3 here is CASSVTGQESYGYTF. The CDR3 coding sequence is TGTGCCAGCAGCGTGACAGGGCAGGAGAGCTATGGCTACACCTTC.

V is TRBV4-1 and J is TRBJ1-4, with D possibly TRBD1 on 6 matching bases. V lost 0 bases to trimming and J lost 3 bases, with 17 bases between them. The CDR3 extends over 18 amino acids. Germline loops: CDR1 MGHRA, CDR2 YSYEKL. In nucleotides, the CDR3 is TGCGCCAGCAGCCAAGATCGGGCGGGGGCGCTTGCTAATGAAAAACTGTTTTTT. Translating gives CASSQDRAGALANEKLFF.

DNA for the CDR3: TGTGCCAGCAGCCAAGGGGAGAAGTCCGGAAACACCATATATTTT. Translating gives CASSQGEKSGNTIYF. The chain is built from TRBV4-2 and TRBJ1-3; D gene uncertain. The CDR3 is made up of 15 amino acids. Trimming left V 1 base short and J 4 bases short, with 11 bases between. The germline CDR1 and CDR2 sequences are LGHNA and YNFKEQ.

This sequence joins TRBV5-1 and TRBJ1-2; possible D gene TRBD1, 5 bases. The V gene's germline CDR1 is SGHRS and CDR2 YFSETQ. There are 16 residues in the CDR3. V was trimmed by 5 bases and J by 0 bases, leaving 17 bases between them. The CDR3 loop is CASSLLTSTANYGYTF. The DNA for the CDR3 is TGCGCCAGCAGTCTCCTCACTTCGACAGCTAACTATGGCTACACCTTC.

J is TRBJ2-4 and V is TRBV28; the D is unclear. Trimming took off 5 bases at V and 0 bases at J, with 11 bases between the two ends. Germline CDR1 MDHEN, CDR2 SYDVKM. CDR3 length: 15 residues. The CDR3 loop is CASSPLEIAKNIQYF. The DNA for the CDR3 is TGTGCCAGCAGTCCTCTAGAAATAGCCAAAAACATTCAGTACTTC.

J is TRBJ1-1 and V is TRBV4-3; the D gene is possibly TRBD1 (6 bases). The CDR3 runs to 15 residues. Trimming removed 4 bases from V and 2 bases from J, with 14 bases in between. Per germline, CDR1 LGHNA and CDR2 YSLEER. This chain's CDR3 is CASSPGTTKNTEAFF. The CDR3 DNA reads as TGCGCCAGCAGCCCCGGGACAACGAAAAACACTGAAGCTTTCTTT.

This clone was picked up one time. The rearrangement links TRBV5-5 to TRBJ2-1; 7 nucleotides agree with TRBD2. CDR3 size: 14 residues. Germline trimming cut 3 bases from V and 9 bases from J; bases unmatched to any gene: 9. Looked up from germline, CDR1 is SGHKS and CDR2 is YYEKEE (reference sequence). CDR3 in amino acids: CASSYFGTMGEQFF. In DNA, the CDR3 is TGTGCCAGCAGCTACTTCGGGACTATGGGTGAGCAGTTCTTC.

Here the CDR3 reads CASSLGPLAGGGETQYF. The CDR3 DNA is TGTGCCAGCAGCTTAGGACCCCTAGCGGGGGGAGGAGAGACCCAGTACTTC. The chain has TRBV7-2 and TRBJ2-5; 11 nucleotides agree with TRBD2. There are 17 residues in the CDR3. Germline CDR1 reads SGHTA; CDR2 reads FQGNSA. J gave up 4 bases and V 1 base, and 8 bases lay outside the gene matches.

The V call is TRBV6-1, the J call TRBJ1-2; 7 nucleotides agree with TRBD1. Germline CDR1 and CDR2: MNHNS and SASEGT. The CDR3 totals 13 residues. Trimming at V came to 6 bases and at J to 5 bases, leaving 6 bases not matched to a gene. CDR3 sequence: CASRTGQAYGYTF. The CDR3 nucleotides read TGTGCCAGCAGGACCGGACAGGCTTATGGCTACACCTTC.

The genes are TRBV7-9 and TRBJ2-5; 8 nucleotides match TRBD2. Germline V gives CDR1 SEHNR, CDR2 FQNEAQ (reference sequence). The CDR3 is 14 amino acids. The V segment lost 1 base and the J segment 5 bases; nucleotides outside the gene matches: 3. The CDR3 coding sequence is TGTGCCAGCAGCTTAGTTACTAGCGGCGAGACCCAGTACTTC. This gives the protein CASSLVTSGETQYF.

The rearrangement links TRBV28 to TRBJ1-4; 8 bases align to TRBD1. The CDR3 sequence is 15 residues long. V was pared by 4 bases and J by 4 bases, with 5 bases of the junction left unmatched. The germline CDR1 and CDR2 sequences are MDHEN and SYDVKM. CDR3 amino acids: CASSSDRAYNEKLFF. The CDR3 nucleotides are TGTGCCAGCAGTTCGGACAGGGCGTATAATGAAAAACTGTTTTTT.

The chain's CDR3 is CASSPSGGARNEQFF. In DNA form, the CDR3 reads TGCGCCAGCAGCCCAAGCGGGGGGGCCAGGAATGAGCAGTTCTTC. The rearrangement links TRBV4-3 to TRBJ2-1, with 10 bases fitting TRBD2. Germline loops: CDR1 LGHNA, CDR2 YSLEER. The V and J ends lost 4 bases and 7 bases, in that order; junction bases with no gene match: 7. CDR3 length: 15 amino acids.